This T cell receptor beta chain was retrieved from a study of blood T cell repertoires in COVID-19. For the study at large: Both acute and convalescent COVID-19 samples were obtained from the United States, Italy and Spain.

This clone was observed a few times. Germline V gives CDR1 LGHNA, CDR2 YSLEER. This CDR3 is 15 amino acids long. V dropped 1 base and J dropped 8 bases, with 14 bases sitting between them. Grouping used clinical history reported by participants in a survey and questionnaire. In the source study's methods: For nucleated cells, counts were estimated from reference gene primer amplification. Only in-frame clones appear in the TCRdb table, and some are missing; sequencing was by immunoSEQ multiplex PCR. The V and J calls and clone size come from that table; D and trimming were worked out from the DNA. Counted here are 140,000 or so clones, almost 85% occurring once; the ten biggest clones make up roughly 3.5%.

The clonotype originates from a woman aged 50 to 60 with acute COVID-19. The chain recombines TRBV4-3 with TRBJ1-4; D possibly corresponds to TRBD1 (6 bases). The material sequenced was PBMCs or T cells enriched from blood (not recorded which). This CDR3 is CASSQGWGPEEKLFF. CDR3 in DNA: TGCGCCAGCAGCCAAGGATGGGGGCCGGAGGAAAAACTGTTTTTT.